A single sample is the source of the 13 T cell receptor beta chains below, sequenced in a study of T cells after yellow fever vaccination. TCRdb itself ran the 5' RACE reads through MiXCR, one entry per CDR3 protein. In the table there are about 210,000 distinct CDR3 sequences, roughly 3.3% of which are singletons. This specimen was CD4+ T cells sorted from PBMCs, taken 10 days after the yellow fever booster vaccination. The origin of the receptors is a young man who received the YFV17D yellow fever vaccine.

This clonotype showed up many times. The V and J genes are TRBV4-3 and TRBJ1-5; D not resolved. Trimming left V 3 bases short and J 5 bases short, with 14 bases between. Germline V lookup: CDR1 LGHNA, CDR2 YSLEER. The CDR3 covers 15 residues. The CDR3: CASSQDREIYQPQHF. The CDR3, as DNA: TGCGCCAGCAGCCAGGACCGGGAGATATATCAGCCCCAGCATTTT.

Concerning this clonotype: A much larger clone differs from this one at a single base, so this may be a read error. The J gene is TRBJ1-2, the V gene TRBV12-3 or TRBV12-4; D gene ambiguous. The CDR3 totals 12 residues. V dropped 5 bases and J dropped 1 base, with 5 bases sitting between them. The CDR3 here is CASSEYNYGYTF. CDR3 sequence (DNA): TGTGCCAGCAGTGAATATAACTATGGCTACACCTTC.

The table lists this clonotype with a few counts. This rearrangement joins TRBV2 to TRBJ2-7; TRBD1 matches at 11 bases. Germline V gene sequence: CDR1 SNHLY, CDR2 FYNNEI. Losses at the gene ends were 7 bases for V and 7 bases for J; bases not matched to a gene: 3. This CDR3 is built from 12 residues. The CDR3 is CASKRDRGEQYV. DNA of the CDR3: TGTGCCAGCAAAAGGGACAGGGGGGAGCAGTACGTC.

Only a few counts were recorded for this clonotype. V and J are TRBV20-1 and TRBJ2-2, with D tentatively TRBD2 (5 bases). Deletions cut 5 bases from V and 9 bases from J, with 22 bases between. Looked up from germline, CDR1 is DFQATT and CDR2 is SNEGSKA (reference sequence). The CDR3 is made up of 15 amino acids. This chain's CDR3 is CSAPSTAVSNRELFF. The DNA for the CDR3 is TGCAGTGCTCCTTCCACAGCGGTGTCAAACCGGGAGCTGTTTTTT.

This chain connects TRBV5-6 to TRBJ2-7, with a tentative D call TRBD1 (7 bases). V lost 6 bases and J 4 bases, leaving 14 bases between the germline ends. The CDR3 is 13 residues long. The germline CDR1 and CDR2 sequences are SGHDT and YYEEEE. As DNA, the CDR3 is TGTGCCAGCACCCTGACAGGGAGGTACGAGCAGTACTTC. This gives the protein CASTLTGRYEQYF.

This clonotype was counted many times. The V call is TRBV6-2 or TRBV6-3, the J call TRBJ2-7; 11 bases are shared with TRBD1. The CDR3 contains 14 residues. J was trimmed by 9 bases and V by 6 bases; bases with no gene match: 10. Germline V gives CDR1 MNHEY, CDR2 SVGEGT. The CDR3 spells CASSQPGQGGRQYV. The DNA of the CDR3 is TGTGCCAGCAGCCAACCGGGACAGGGGGGCCGGCAGTACGTC.

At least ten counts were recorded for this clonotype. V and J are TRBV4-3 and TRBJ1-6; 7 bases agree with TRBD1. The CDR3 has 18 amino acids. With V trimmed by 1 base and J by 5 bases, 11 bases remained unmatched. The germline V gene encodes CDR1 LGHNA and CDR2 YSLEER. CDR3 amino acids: CASSQVYRGLGHNSPLHF. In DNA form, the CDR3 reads TGCGCCAGCAGCCAAGTTTACAGGGGCCTAGGCCATAATTCACCCCTCCACTTT.

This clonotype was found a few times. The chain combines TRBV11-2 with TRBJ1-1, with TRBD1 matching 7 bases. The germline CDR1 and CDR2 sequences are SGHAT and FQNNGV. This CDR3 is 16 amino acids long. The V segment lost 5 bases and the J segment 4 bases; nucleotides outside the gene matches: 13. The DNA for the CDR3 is TGTGCCAGCAGCCCAGAGGGGGCAGGGAGGGTCACTGAAGCTTTCTTT. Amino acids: CASSPEGAGRVTEAFF. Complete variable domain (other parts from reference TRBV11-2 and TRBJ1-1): EAGVAQSPRYKIIEKRQSVAFWCNPISGHATLYWYQQILGQGPKLLIQFQNNGVVDDSQLPKDRFSAERLKGVDSTLKIQPAKLEDSAVYLCASSPEGAGRVTEAFFGQGTRLTVV.

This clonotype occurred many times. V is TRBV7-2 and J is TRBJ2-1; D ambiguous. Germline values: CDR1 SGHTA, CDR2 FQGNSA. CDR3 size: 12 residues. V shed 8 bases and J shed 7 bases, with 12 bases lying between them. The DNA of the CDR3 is TGTGCCAGCGGGTCCTTCGGGAATGAGCAGTTCTTC. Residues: CASGSFGNEQFF.

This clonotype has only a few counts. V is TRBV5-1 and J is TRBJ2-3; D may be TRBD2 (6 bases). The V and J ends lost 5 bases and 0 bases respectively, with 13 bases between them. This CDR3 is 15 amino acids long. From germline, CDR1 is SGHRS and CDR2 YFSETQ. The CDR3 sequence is CASRYSGSSTDTQYF. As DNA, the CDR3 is TGCGCCAGCAGATATAGCGGAAGTAGCACAGATACGCAGTATTTT.

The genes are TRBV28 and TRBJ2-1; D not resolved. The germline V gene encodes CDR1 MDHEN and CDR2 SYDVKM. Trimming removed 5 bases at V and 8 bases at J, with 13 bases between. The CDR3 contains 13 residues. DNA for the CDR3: TGTGCCAGCAGTCCCCCGAGCACGTATGAGCAGTTCTTC. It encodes CASSPPSTYEQFF.

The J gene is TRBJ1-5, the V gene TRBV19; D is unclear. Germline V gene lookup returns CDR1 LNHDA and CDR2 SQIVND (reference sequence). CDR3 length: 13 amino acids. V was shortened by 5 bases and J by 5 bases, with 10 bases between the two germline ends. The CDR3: CASSSIIHQPQHF. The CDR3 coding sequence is TGTGCCAGTAGTTCGATAATTCATCAGCCCCAGCATTTT.

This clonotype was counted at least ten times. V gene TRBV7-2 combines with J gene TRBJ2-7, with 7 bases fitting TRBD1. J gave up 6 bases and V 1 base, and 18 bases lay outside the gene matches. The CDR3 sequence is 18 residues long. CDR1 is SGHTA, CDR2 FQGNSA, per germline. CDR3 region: CASSLGIFGTELSGEQYF. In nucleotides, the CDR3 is TGTGCCAGCAGCTTAGGGATCTTTGGGACAGAGCTCTCGGGCGAGCAGTACTTC.